This TCR beta chain appears in the sequencing data of a study of cytomegalovirus exposure and HLA in healthy donors. Across the study: Out of about 170 million T cells, an earlier analysis found fewer than 140 million unique TCR beta sequences in total.

This clone was detected a few times. The antigen is unknown. Study observations and caveats: In a later analysis, across HLA loci, associated TCR counts were highest for DRB1, lowest for HLA-C.

This PCR relied on a set of 60 Vbeta primers and 13 Jbeta primers. Produced via immunoSEQ multiplex PCR; TCRdb's table is partial and in-frame only. The data show more than 60,000 clones, around four fifths seen once. Germline V gene sequence: CDR1 SGHTA, CDR2 FQGNSA. Trimming stripped 5 bases from V and 6 bases from J, with 16 bases between. The CDR3 runs 15 residues. Material for sequencing was PBMCs. The V and J genes are TRBV7-2 and TRBJ2-2; TRBD2 is a possible D gene (6 bases). The TCR originated in a woman in her twenties or thirties in good health and CMV-seronegative. CDR3 amino acids: CASSPRTGGSGELFF. CDR3 DNA sequence: TGTGCCAGCAGCCCCAGGACCGGAGGGTCCGGGGAGCTGTTTTTT.